The present TCR beta chain was sequenced within a study of CD8 T cells in ankylosing spondylitis. Study-wide results and limits: Disease-linked clones had a CD8+ phenotype and relatively low frequency in peripheral blood. One TCR beta motif, made up of eight highly homologous variants, appeared characteristic of ankylosing spondylitis blood. Some motif variants had been reported before (in reactive arthritis synovial fluid and blood). Clones tied to disease were said to be significantly enriched in matched ankylosing spondylitis synovial fluid.

This clonotype was counted at least ten times. Its antigen remains unidentified. In making TCR beta libraries, quantitative 5'-RACE with molecular barcodes was used. TCRdb processed the 5' RACE reads anew with MiXCR; each CDR3 protein has one entry. Among a few hundred thousand distinct CDR3 sequences listed, about 7% were seen once. CDR1 and CDR2 (germline): LGHNA, YNFKEQ. V shed 3 bases and J shed 0 bases, with 12 bases lying between them. CDR3 length: 16 amino acids. The chain combines TRBV4-2 with TRBJ2-1; unclear D gene. This clonotype was obtained from a male donor with ankylosing spondylitis. Specimen: blood, either unsorted or a sorted T cell fraction (not recorded which). The chain's CDR3 is CASSHPGLGSYNEQFF. DNA for the CDR3: TGTGCCAGCAGCCATCCCGGATTAGGCTCCTACAATGAGCAGTTCTTC.